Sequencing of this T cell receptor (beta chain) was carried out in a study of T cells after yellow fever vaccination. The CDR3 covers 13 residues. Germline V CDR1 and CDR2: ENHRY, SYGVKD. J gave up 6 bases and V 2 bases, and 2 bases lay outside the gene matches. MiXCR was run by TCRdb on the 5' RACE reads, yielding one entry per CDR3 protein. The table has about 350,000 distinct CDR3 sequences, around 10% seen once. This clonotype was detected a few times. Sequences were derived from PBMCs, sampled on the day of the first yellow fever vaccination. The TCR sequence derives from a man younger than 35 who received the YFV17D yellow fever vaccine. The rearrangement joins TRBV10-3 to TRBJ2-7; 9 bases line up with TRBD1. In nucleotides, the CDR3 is TGTGCCATCAGTGAGACAGGGGGCGGCGAGCAGTACTTC. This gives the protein CAISETGGGEQYF.